This is a list of T cell receptor beta chains from one sample in a study of memory CD4+ T cells and cytomegalovirus serostatus. TCRdb's copy holds only in-frame clones and misses some; the assay was immunoSEQ multiplex PCR. In the table there are around 50,000 clones, under 80% of which are singletons. Input material: memory CD4+ T cells from blood. The origin of the receptors is an adult in good health and CMV-seronegative. Both conserved end residues are part of each CDR3. A D gene is named only where the DNA matches it firmly. Where a row states a size, it is once, few, many or the class of an expanded clone; other rows omit it.

D,length,size,V,J,DNA,CDR3
NA,13,NA,TRBV6-5,TRBJ1-1,TGTGCCAGCACCAAGGGGGGGGGCACTGAAGCTTTCTTT,CASTKGGGTEAFF
TRBD1,13,NA,TRBV6-6,TRBJ1-4,TGTGCCAGCAGTTACTCGGGACAGGAAAAACTGTTTTTT,CASSYSGQEKLFF
TRBD2,16,NA,TRBV9,TRBJ2-2,TGTGCCAGCAGCGGCGGACTAGCGGGAGTCACCGGGGAGCTGTTTTTT,CASSGGLAGVTGELFF
NA,13,NA,TRBV4-2,TRBJ2-5,TGTGCCAGCAGCCAAGCGCCCCGAGAGACCCAGTACTTC,CASSQAPRETQYF
TRBD1,14,NA,TRBV4-1,TRBJ1-2,TGCGCCAGCAGCCCACAGGGGGCGCGAGCTGGCTACACCTTC,CASSPQGARAGYTF
TRBD2,14,NA,TRBV9,TRBJ2-7,TGTGCCAGCAGCGTCCTAGCGGGAGCCTACGAGCAGTACTTC,CASSVLAGAYEQYF
TRBD1,16,NA,TRBV27,TRBJ1-5,TGTGCCAGCAGTCCCCGGACAGGGAATAGCAATCAGCCCCAGCATTTT,CASSPRTGNSNQPQHF
NA,18,once,TRBV11-3,TRBJ2-7,TGTGCCAGCAGCTTAGGATGGTGGGCAGCACGATTGTTGGGGGAGCAGTACTTC,CASSLGWWAARLLGEQYF
TRBD2,16,NA,TRBV5-6,TRBJ2-3,TGTGCCAGCAGTAGTACTGGGACTAGCAGAACAGATACGCAGTATTTT,CASSSTGTSRTDTQYF
NA,13,NA,TRBV5-6,TRBJ1-5,TGTGCCAGCAGCTTAGCAGGGGATCAGCCCCAGCATTTT,CASSLAGDQPQHF
NA,15,NA,TRBV5-4,TRBJ2-2,TGTGCCAGCAGCCCCGCCGCTAGTGTCACCGGGGAGCTGTTTTTT,CASSPAASVTGELFF
NA,14,NA,TRBV10-1,TRBJ2-1,TGCGCCAGCAGTGACCGCCTAGGGCGGAATGAGCAGTTCTTC,CASSDRLGRNEQFF